Listed here are 26 T cell receptor beta chains from one sample, sequenced in a study of molecular identifiers for immune sequencing clone quantification. Using its own MiXCR run on the PCR reads, TCRdb lists one record per CDR3 protein. This table holds under 650,000 distinct CDR3 sequences, just under 20% found once. The sample taken for sequencing was naive CD8+ T cells from blood, with Jurkat cell RNA spiked in. Subset meaning: FACS-sorted CD8+CD4-CCR7+CD45RA+ naive T cells. These receptors were obtained from a human donor in good health. Some libraries in this study had Jurkat cell RNA spiked in.

This clonotype was recorded only once. A much larger clone lies one base from this, so it may be a read error. This likely comes from a read error, as the CDR3 has no conserved phenylalanine or tryptophan at its end. The chain couples TRBV30 to TRBJ1-1; no firm D call. V dropped 2 bases and J dropped 0 bases, with 7 bases sitting between them. The CDR3 has 13 amino acids. Germline CDR1 is GTSNPN and CDR2 is SVGIG (reference sequence). The CDR3 sequence: CAWSLGMNTEAFS. In DNA, the CDR3 is TGTGCCTGGAGTTTGGGGATGAACACTGAAGCTTTCTCT.

This clonotype showed up many times. V is TRBV19 and J is TRBJ2-5; D not resolved. CDR1 and CDR2 from the germline V gene are LNHDA and SQIVND (reference sequence). With 5 bases removed from V and 0 bases from J, the gap between germline ends came to 4 bases. The CDR3 runs 12 residues. CDR3 DNA: TGTGCCAGTAGTCGGAACCAAGAGACCCAGTACTTC. Protein sequence: CASSRNQETQYF.

This clonotype has a count of ten or more. The chain recombines TRBV7-9 with TRBJ1-1, with 7 bases matching TRBD1. The CDR3 consists of 17 residues. CDR1 and CDR2 (germline): SEHNR, FQNEAQ (reference sequence). The V and J ends lost 8 bases and 1 base, in that order; junction bases with no gene match: 16. CDR3 bases: TGTGCCAGCTCCCGTGTCCTCGCCGGGACAGCGAACACTGAAGCTTTCTTT. Amino acid sequence: CASSRVLAGTANTEAFF.

This chain uses TRBV19 with TRBJ1-1; D remains unclear. The germline V gene has CDR1 LNHDA and CDR2 SQIVND (reference sequence). This CDR3 is built from 14 residues. The V and J ends lost 4 bases and 2 bases respectively, with 11 bases between them. The CDR3 DNA reads as TGTGCCAGTAGTACCCCGACCGAAAACACTGAAGCTTTCTTT. This codes for CASSTPTENTEAFF. Using reference TRBV19 and TRBJ1-1 for the parts outside the CDR3, the full variable domain is DGGITQSPKYLFRKEGQNVTLSCEQNLNHDAMYWYRQDPGQGLRLIYYSQIVNDFQKGDIAEGYSVSREKKESFPLTVTSAQKNPTAFYLCASSTPTENTEAFFGQGTRLTVV.

This clonotype was counted at least ten times. This chain uses TRBV10-3 with TRBJ2-3; D perhaps matches TRBD1 (6 bases). Per germline, CDR1 ENHRY and CDR2 SYGVKD. The germline V and J ends were trimmed by 4 bases and 1 base, with 9 bases remaining between them. CDR3 length equals 14 residues. CDR3 nucleotides: TGTGCCATCAGTGGGGGGCAGGGCACAGATACGCAGTATTTT. It is translated as CAISGGQGTDTQYF.

This clonotype has at least ten counts. V gene TRBV20-1 combines with J gene TRBJ2-7; tentatively, D is TRBD1 (5 bases). Trimming left V 5 bases short and J 0 bases short, with 20 bases between. There are 16 residues in the CDR3. Germline V lookup: CDR1 DFQATT, CDR2 SNEGSKA (reference sequence). CDR3 sequence reads: CSARSPRDRSSYEQYF. DNA of the CDR3: TGCAGTGCTCGATCCCCCCGTGACAGAAGCTCCTACGAGCAGTACTTC.

Comment on this clonotype: With a much larger clone just one base away, this may be a read error. The chain combines TRBV20-1 with TRBJ2-2; D ambiguous. There are 13 residues in the CDR3. The germline gives CDR1 DFQATT, CDR2 SNEGSKA (reference sequence). The CDR3, as DNA: TGCGGTGCTAGAGAGGAGAACACCGGGGAGCTGTTTTTT. Translation gives CGAREENTGELFF.

The chain joins TRBV7-9 to TRBJ2-1; tentatively, D is TRBD1 or TRBD2 (6 bases each). In germline, CDR1 is SEHNR, CDR2 FQNEAQ (reference sequence). Trimming stripped 4 bases from V and 9 bases from J, with 22 bases between. This CDR3 comprises 16 residues. CDR3 sequence: CASSSAEDREGGEQFF. The CDR3 DNA sequence: TGTGCCAGCAGCTCCGCTGAGGATCGCGAGGGGGGTGAGCAGTTCTTC.

This clonotype has at least ten counts. The chain has TRBV12-3 or TRBV12-4 and TRBJ2-7, with 9 positions matching TRBD1. This CDR3 has 17 residues. V dropped 2 bases and J dropped 0; count of bases not matched to a gene: 8. The CDR3 DNA sequence: TGTGCCAGCAGTTTACTTGGGACAGGGCCCCGCTCCTACGAGCAGTACTTC. Translation gives CASSLLGTGPRSYEQYF.

This clonotype was detected ten times or more. The V and J genes are TRBV30 and TRBJ2-3; TRBD2 matches 10 bases. The CDR3 sequence is 15 residues long. J gave up 1 base and V 4 bases, and 5 bases lay outside the gene matches. Germline V gene sequence: CDR1 GTSNPN, CDR2 SVGIG (reference sequence). Here the CDR3 reads CAWNAGTSGTDTQYF. In DNA, the CDR3 is TGTGCCTGGAACGCCGGGACTAGCGGCACAGATACGCAGTATTTT.

This clonotype was observed many times. The V call is TRBV7-9, the J call TRBJ1-1, with 8 bases identical to TRBD1. V was clipped by 6 bases and J by 0 bases; unmatched bases: 15. Germline V gene data show CDR1 as SEHNR and CDR2 as FQNEAQ (reference sequence). The CDR3 extends over 18 amino acids. Here the CDR3 reads CASRSPGRGQSLNTEAFF. CDR3 sequence (DNA): TGTGCCAGCAGATCCCCTGGCAGGGGGCAATCATTGAACACTGAAGCTTTCTTT.

This clonotype was picked up many times. This chain uses TRBV29-1 with TRBJ2-4, with D unresolved. With 4 bases removed from V and 7 bases from J, the gap between germline ends came to 14 bases. Per the germline V gene, CDR1 is SQVTM and CDR2 is ANQGSEA. CDR3 size: 13 residues. The CDR3 region is CSVVSGVGNIQYF. The DNA of the CDR3 is TGCAGCGTTGTGTCCGGAGTCGGTAACATTCAGTACTTC.

The V call is TRBV18, the J call TRBJ1-3; D is unresolved. The V and J ends lost 6 bases and 4 bases respectively, with 19 bases between them. Germline CDR1 KGHSH, CDR2 LQKENI. The CDR3 extends over 16 amino acids. CDR3 residues: CASSIGERRAGNTIYF. CDR3 coding DNA: TGTGCCAGCTCGATTGGGGAGCGTCGGGCCGGAAACACCATATATTTT. The full variable domain, in which reference TRBV18 and TRBJ1-3 provide the parts outside the CDR3, is NAGVMQNPRHLVRRRGQEARLRCSPMKGHSHVYWYRQLPEEGLKFMVYLQKENIIDESGMPKERFSAEFPKEGPSILRIQQVVRGDSAAYFCASSIGERRAGNTIYFGEGSWLTVV.

On this clonotype: Given a much more abundant clone one base away, this may be a read error. The V and J genes are TRBV9 and TRBJ2-1; TRBD2 is a possible D gene (6 bases). The germline gives CDR1 SGDLS, CDR2 YYNGEE. The V gene lost 7 bases and the J gene lost 8 bases, with 16 bases spanning the gap. The CDR3 has 13 residues. CDR3 in DNA: TGTGCCAGCGGTAGCGGTAGTCTTGATGAGCAGTTCTTC. This encodes CASGSGSLDEQFF.

This clonotype was picked up many times. The chain employs TRBV20-1 and TRBJ2-7; 7 bases fit TRBD2. The germline gives CDR1 DFQATT, CDR2 SNEGSKA (reference sequence). Germline trimming cut 2 bases from V and 5 bases from J; bases unmatched to any gene: 9. The CDR3 runs to 14 residues. The chain's CDR3 is CSARPVGAGDEQYF. The CDR3 nucleotides read TGCAGTGCTAGACCTGTGGGCGCGGGGGACGAGCAGTACTTC.

This clonotype has at least ten counts. This chain links TRBV3-1 with TRBJ2-7, with D perhaps matching TRBD2 (6 bases). There are 16 residues in the CDR3. The germline CDR1 and CDR2 sequences are LGHDT and YNNKEL (reference sequence). With 6 bases removed from V and 0 bases from J, the gap between germline ends came to 18 bases. CDR3 nucleotide sequence: TGTGCCAGCAGTCGTAGCGGTCCCACGAGCTCCTACGAGCAGTACTTC. Protein product: CASSRSGPTSSYEQYF.

This clonotype was picked up a small number of times. The chain links TRBV6-2 or TRBV6-3 to TRBJ2-2; no definite D call. In germline, CDR1 is MNHEY, CDR2 SVGEGT. This CDR3 comprises 15 residues. V lost 2 bases and J lost 5, with 12 bases in between. CDR3 sequence (DNA): TGTGCCAGCAGTTACGACCATAGCCGTACCGGGGAGCTGTTTTTT. Protein product: CASSYDHSRTGELFF.

This clonotype was picked up many times. V usage is TRBV7-2 and J usage is TRBJ2-1; 7 bases fit TRBD1. The CDR3 covers 17 residues. Per germline, CDR1 SGHTA and CDR2 FQGNSA. With V trimmed by 5 bases and J by 6 bases, 16 bases remained unmatched. This CDR3 is CASSPEAGTVIGNEQFF. CDR3 sequence (DNA): TGTGCCAGCAGCCCCGAGGCCGGGACAGTTATTGGCAATGAGCAGTTCTTC.

Concerning this clonotype: A much bigger clone sits one base away, suggesting this may be a read error. The chain's CDR3 is CATRREPADTQYF. The CDR3 region has the DNA TGTGCCACCCGCAGAGAACCCGCAGATACGCAGTATTTT. The J gene is TRBJ2-3, the V gene TRBV15; D is unclear. The germline gives CDR1 LNHNV, CDR2 YYDKDF (reference sequence). The length of the CDR3 is 13 residues.

As regards this clonotype: One end of the junction does not line up with germline, which may come from a read error. The V call is TRBV4-1, the J call TRBJ2-7, with 9 bases aligning to TRBD2. The germline gives CDR1 MGHRA, CDR2 YSYEKL. The CDR3 sequence is 16 residues long. CDR3 sequence: CASGQALGGRAYEQYF. DNA for the CDR3: TGCGCCAGCGGCCAAGCCCTGGGCGGGAGGGCCTACGAGCAGTACTTC.

This clonotype was seen repeatedly, ten times or more. This chain uses TRBV6-5 with TRBJ2-7; TRBD1 matches 7 bases. CDR3 length: 15 residues. The germline CDR1 and CDR2 sequences are MNHEY and SVGAGI. V gave up 5 bases and J gave up 3 bases; unmatched junction bases: 10. Written as DNA, the CDR3 is TGTGCCAGCAGTCTCGGGACAGACACCTTCTACGAGCAGTACTTC. Translation gives CASSLGTDTFYEQYF.

The rearrangement uses TRBV30 and TRBJ2-1, with TRBD2 identical over 8 bases. Per germline, CDR1 GTSNPN and CDR2 SVGIG (reference sequence). This CDR3 spans 15 amino acids. V was clipped by 0 bases and J by 6 bases; unmatched bases: 7. CDR3 nucleotide sequence: TGTGCCTGGAGTGTACATGGGGCGGGAGGCAATGAGCAGTTCTTC. Protein sequence: CAWSVHGAGGNEQFF.

This clonotype was counted between two and nine times. The chain carries TRBV11-3 and TRBJ2-2; 9 bases agree with TRBD2. The V gene end was trimmed by 0 bases and the J gene end by 4 bases; junction bases not matched to a gene: 12. CDR3 length equals 19 residues. Germline assignment: CDR1 SGHNT and CDR2 YENEEA. This CDR3 reads CASSLDSHTGTSSTGELFF. The CDR3 DNA follows: TGTGCCAGCAGCTTAGATTCTCACACCGGGACTAGCAGCACCGGGGAGCTGTTTTTT. The full variable domain, completed using reference TRBV11-3 and TRBJ2-2, is EAGVVQSPRYKIIEKKQPVAFWCNPISGHNTLYWYLQNLGQGPELLIRYENEEAVDDSQLPKDRFSAERLKGVDSTLKIQPAELGDSAVYLCASSLDSHTGTSSTGELFFGEGSRLTVL.

J is TRBJ2-7 and V is TRBV27, with D unresolved. The CDR3 is 14 amino acids. The V and J ends lost 2 bases and 5 bases respectively, with 13 bases between them. CDR1 MNHEY and CDR2 SMNVEV come from the germline V gene (reference sequence). The chain's CDR3 is CASSLRAPDHEQYF. CDR3 nucleotides: TGTGCCAGCAGTTTAAGGGCCCCGGACCACGAGCAGTACTTC.

At least ten counts were recorded for this clonotype. This chain connects TRBV6-6 to TRBJ2-2; D uncertain. Trimming stripped 2 bases from V and 5 bases from J, with 12 bases between. The germline V gene has CDR1 MNHNY and CDR2 SVGAGI (reference sequence). This CDR3 region has 15 residues. CDR3 protein: CASSYVGLGTGELFF. The CDR3, as DNA: TGTGCCAGCAGTTACGTCGGTCTAGGAACCGGGGAGCTGTTTTTT.

This clonotype was seen more than once but under ten times. The chain combines TRBV9 with TRBJ2-7; a possible D gene is TRBD2 (7 bases). V was shortened by 1 base and J by 2 bases, with 10 bases between the two germline ends. CDR3 size: 14 residues. Germline lookup yields CDR1 SGDLS and CDR2 YYNGEE. The CDR3 region is CASSVYGGPYEQYF. DNA for the CDR3: TGTGCCAGCAGCGTATACGGGGGGCCCTACGAGCAGTACTTC.